The clone carrying this T cell receptor (beta chain) was counted at least ten times. The sample is drawn from a study of T cells after yellow fever vaccination. TCRdb called the 5' RACE reads again in MiXCR, with one record for every CDR3 protein. The sample carries approximately 300,000 distinct CDR3 sequences, around 6.8% recorded once. The sample here was PBMCs, taken more than 40 days after the first yellow fever vaccination. The source is a man younger than 30 who received the YFV17D yellow fever vaccine.

CDR3 in DNA: TGTGCCAGCTCACCAGGGTACACCGGGGAGCTGTTTTTT. Amino acids: CASSPGYTGELFF. The V call is TRBV18, the J call TRBJ2-2; D call uncertain. Per germline, CDR1 KGHSH and CDR2 LQKENI. V gave up 2 bases and J gave up 3 bases, with 4 bases separating them. This CDR3 spans 13 amino acids.